The 7 T cell receptor beta chains below come from one sample, sequenced in a study of OX40 agonist ivuxolimab in advanced cancers. Using immunoSEQ multiplex PCR, the repertoire was profiled, and TCRdb retains in-frame clones only, with some absent. The table shows around 64,000 clones, with approximately 90% occurring only once. Sequenced here: CD4+ or CD8+ T cells sorted from blood, sampled in a trial of the OX40 agonist ivuxolimab. The receptor set was obtained from an adult with an advanced solid tumor such as melanoma, head and neck, liver or kidney cancer.

This clone has ten or more counts. The chain couples TRBV28 to TRBJ1-1; D is possibly TRBD1 (5 bases). The CDR3 runs 14 residues. Germline lookup yields CDR1 MDHEN and CDR2 SYDVKM. Trimming removed 5 bases at V and 0 bases at J, with 10 bases between. CDR3 loop: CASSPEDMNTEAFF. The DNA of the CDR3 is TGTGCCAGCAGTCCTGAGGACATGAACACTGAAGCTTTCTTT.

The genes are TRBV6-6 and TRBJ2-1, with 12 bases matching TRBD2. The junction had 5 bases not matched to a gene; V was cut back by 5 bases and J by 9 bases. Germline CDR1 and CDR2: MNHNY and SVGAGI (reference sequence). This CDR3 spans 14 amino acids. The CDR3 is CASSKTSGSTEQFF. The CDR3 DNA reads as TGTGCCAGCAGTAAGACTAGCGGGAGTACTGAGCAGTTCTTC.

The J gene is TRBJ2-1, the V gene TRBV27; perhaps TRBD2 as D (5 bases). V shed 4 bases and J shed 7 bases, with 17 bases lying between them. CDR3 length equals 15 residues. Germline loops: CDR1 MNHEY, CDR2 SMNVEV (reference sequence). In nucleotides, the CDR3 is TGTGCCAGCAGTTCTTTCCGCGACCGACTAAATGAGCAGTTCTTC. Amino acids: CASSSFRDRLNEQFF.

Notes on this clone: Other DNA sequences in this sample translate to the same CDR3. The CDR3 region has the DNA TGTGCCAGCAGTTTGGGGGGAAACACTGAAGCTTTCTTT. This encodes CASSLGGNTEAFF. This chain joins TRBV28 and TRBJ1-1; tentatively, D is TRBD1 (5 bases). With 3 bases removed from V and 2 bases from J, the gap between germline ends came to 7 bases. This CDR3 comprises 13 residues. Per the germline V gene, CDR1 is MDHEN and CDR2 is SYDVKM. The whole variable domain, filled in from reference TRBV28 and TRBJ1-1, reads DVKVTQSSRYLVKRTGEKVFLECVQDMDHENMFWYRQDPGLGLRLIYFSYDVKMKEKGDIPEGYSVSREKKERFSLILESASTNQTSMYLCASSLGGNTEAFFGQGTRLTVV.

The chain recombines TRBV28 with TRBJ1-2; possibly TRBD1 for D (6 bases). The CDR3 loop spans 16 amino acids. The germline CDR1 and CDR2 sequences are MDHEN and SYDVKM. The V gene lost 3 bases and the J gene lost 0 bases, with 14 bases spanning the gap. CDR3 region: CASSLNREVANYGYTF. DNA for the CDR3: TGTGCCAGCAGTTTGAACAGGGAGGTAGCTAACTATGGCTACACCTTC.

The genes are TRBV6-5 and TRBJ2-2; D gene unclear. V was clipped by 2 bases and J by 7 bases, with 11 bases between them. The CDR3 is 14 amino acids. Germline CDR1 reads MNHEY; CDR2 reads SVGAGI. This chain's CDR3 is CASSYLLIGGELFF. CDR3 sequence (DNA): TGTGCCAGCAGTTACCTCTTAATAGGCGGGGAGCTGTTTTTT.

The chain employs TRBV1 and TRBJ2-5. TRBV1 is a documented pseudogene. This CDR3 comprises 15 residues. The CDR3 sequence: CTSSQGRSPTETQYF. The DNA for the CDR3 is TGCACCAGCAGCCAAGGACGAAGCCCCACGGAGACCCAGTACTTC.